The rows below give T cell receptor beta chains drawn from one sample of a study of T cell responses to AZD1222 COVID-19 vaccine. Sequencing used immunoSEQ multiplex PCR; TCRdb keeps in-frame clones, though not all of them. The table shows approximately 190,000 clones, with just over 90% occurring only once. Sequencing was performed on peripheral blood, taken on day 0 of AZD1222 vaccination. The source of these receptors is an adult in good health. Both conserved end residues are part of each CDR3. The D gene is left open where the match is weak. Clone size, where shown, is once, few, many, or a class for clones that have expanded.

j_gene | abundance | v_gene | d_gene | CDR3aa | CDR3nt
TRBJ2-7 | . | TRBV10-2 | . | CASSDRGVEQYF | TGCGCCAGCAGTGATAGGGGGGTCGAGCAGTACTTC
TRBJ2-7 | . | TRBV5-1 | TRBD1 | CASSLSRDRVSPYEQYF | TGCGCCAGCAGCTTGTCTCGGGACAGGGTATCACCCTACGAGCAGTACTTC
TRBJ1-4 | . | TRBV28 | . | CASSRGGIEKLFF | TGTGCCAGCAGTAGGGGGGGCATTGAAAAACTGTTTTTT
TRBJ1-1 | . | TRBV25-1 | . | CASERGNRWGTEAFF | TGTGCCAGCGAAAGGGGGAACAGGTGGGGCACTGAAGCTTTCTTT
TRBJ2-1 | . | TRBV9 | . | CASSVEGGLAAAYNEQFF | TGTGCCAGCAGCGTAGAGGGGGGGCTGGCCGCCGCCTACAATGAGCAGTTCTTC
TRBJ1-2 | once | TRBV6-2/TRBV6-3 | . | CASSNPGSYGYTF | TGTGCCAGCAGCAACCCGGGATCCTATGGCTACACCTTC
TRBJ2-1 | . | TRBV27 | . | CASSLMGDRGGAYNEQFF | TGTGCCAGCAGTTTAATGGGAGACCGGGGCGGTGCCTACAATGAGCAGTTCTTC
TRBJ2-7 | once | TRBV11-2 | TRBD2 | CASSPGRVRAGDEQYF | TGTGCCAGCAGCCCGGGTAGGGTTCGGGCGGGAGACGAGCAGTACTTC
TRBJ2-7 | . | TRBV25-1 | . | CASQPGTVSYEQYF | TGTGCCAGCCAGCCCGGGACGGTCTCCTACGAGCAGTACTTC
TRBJ2-3 | . | TRBV4-2 | TRBD2 | CASSRFALAGDVTDTQYF | TGTGCCAGCAGCCGCTTCGCCCTAGCGGGGGACGTCACAGATACGCAGTATTTT
TRBJ1-2 | . | TRBV12-3/TRBV12-4 | . | CASSSRSGYTF | TGTGCCAGCAGTTCTAGGTCCGGCTACACCTTC
TRBJ2-2 | once | TRBV5-1 | . | CASSLAERGELFF | TGCGCCAGCAGCTTGGCCGAGCGAGGGGAGCTGTTTTTT
TRBJ1-2 | . | TRBV3-1/TRBV3-2 | TRBD1 | CASSHGTGEGYGYTF | TGTGCCAGCAGCCATGGGACAGGGGAGGGCTATGGCTACACCTTC
TRBJ2-5 | . | TRBV7-9 | . | CASSTPERSSETQYF | TGTGCCAGCAGTACGCCCGAGCGGTCCTCAGAGACCCAGTACTTC
TRBJ1-2 | . | TRBV18 | TRBD1 | CASSQLGTGGGYTF | TGTGCCAGCTCACAACTTGGGACAGGGGGTGGCTACACCTTC
TRBJ1-2 | . | TRBV5-4 | TRBD1 | CASSVTPGQAIYGYTF | TGTGCCAGCAGCGTAACTCCGGGACAGGCGATCTATGGCTACACCTTC
TRBJ1-2 | . | TRBV10-3 | . | CAISESKAGAVYGYTF | TGTGCCATCAGTGAGTCGAAGGCAGGGGCCGTCTATGGCTACACCTTC
TRBJ1-2 | . | TRBV6-2/TRBV6-3 | . | CASSQGGGYTF | TGTGCCAGCAGTCAAGGAGGGGGCTACACCTTC
TRBJ2-2 | . | TRBV5-6 | . | CASSSVTGELFF | TGTGCCAGCAGCTCAGTCACCGGGGAGCTGTTTTTT
TRBJ2-2 | . | TRBV7-9 | . | CASSGGHPWMGELFF | TGTGCCAGCAGTGGAGGACACCCATGGATGGGGGAGCTGTTTTTT
TRBJ2-7 | . | TRBV4-3 | TRBD1 | CASSQATGTDYEQYF | TGCGCCAGCAGCCAAGCGACCGGGACAGACTACGAGCAGTACTTC
TRBJ2-1 | once | TRBV19 | . | CASGAYYNEQFF | TGTGCCAGCGGGGCGTATTACAATGAGCAGTTCTTC
TRBJ1-1 | . | TRBV7-3 | . | CASSRGGEHTEAFF | TGTGCCAGCAGCCGCGGGGGCGAACACACTGAAGCTTTCTTT
TRBJ2-7 | . | TRBV5-1 | TRBD2 | CASNLGAGGFYEQYF | TGCGCCAGCAACCTCGGTGCGGGGGGGTTCTACGAGCAGTACTTC
TRBJ1-2 | . | TRBV29-1 | . | CSAQTGGSANYGYTF | TGCAGCGCCCAGACGGGTGGCTCTGCTAACTATGGCTACACCTTC
TRBJ2-2 | . | TRBV15 | . | CATSRATLGNTGELFF | TGTGCCACCAGCAGAGCGACCCTCGGAAACACCGGGGAGCTGTTTTTT
TRBJ2-2 | . | TRBV2 | . | CASSTTENTGELFF | TGTGCCAGCAGCACAACAGAGAACACCGGGGAGCTGTTTTTT
TRBJ2-7 | . | TRBV6-5 | . | CASTGDTTYEQYF | TGTGCCAGCACGGGGGACACCACCTACGAGCAGTACTTC
TRBJ2-3 | . | TRBV12-5 | TRBD1 | CASGRDRGRRDTQYF | TGTGCTAGTGGTAGGGACAGGGGGCGGAGAGATACGCAGTATTTT
TRBJ1-4 | . | TRBV9 | TRBD1 | CASSVGGQGIEKLFF | TGTGCCAGCAGCGTAGGGGGACAGGGGATTGAAAAACTGTTTTTT
TRBJ1-3 | once | TRBV28 | TRBD1 | CASSPLGTVNTIYF | TGTGCCAGCAGTCCTCTCGGGACAGTAAACACCATATATTTT
TRBJ2-2 | . | TRBV27 | . | CASSLGRYTGELFF | TGTGCCAGCAGTTTAGGACGATACACCGGGGAGCTGTTTTTT
TRBJ2-3 | . | TRBV21-1 | . | CASSKADRTSCKTQTDTQYF | TGTGCCAGCAGCAAAGCGGATAGGACCTCGTGTAAGACTCAAACAGATACGCAGTATTTT
TRBJ1-2 | . | TRBV5-4 | TRBD1 | CASSLEPTGEGYTF | TGTGCCAGCAGCTTAGAACCAACAGGGGAAGGCTACACCTTC
TRBJ1-5 | . | TRBV12-3/TRBV12-4 | . | CASSLDGTRPQHF | TGTGCCAGCAGTTTGGATGGCACCCGGCCCCAGCATTTT
TRBJ2-1 | . | TRBV6-2/TRBV6-3 | TRBD1 | CASSSVRDRGRGEQFF | TGTGCCAGCAGTTCCGTCCGGGACAGGGGGCGCGGTGAGCAGTTCTTC
TRBJ1-1 | . | TRBV9 | . | CASSVEYYTEAFF | TGTGCCAGCAGCGTAGAGTATTACACTGAAGCTTTCTTT
TRBJ1-1 | . | TRBV27 | TRBD1 | CASSSGTGVNTEAFF | TGTGCCAGCAGTTCGGGGACAGGGGTGAACACTGAAGCTTTCTTT
TRBJ2-1 | . | TRBV28 | . | CASSLYGGGYNEQFF | TGTGCCAGCAGTTTATATGGGGGCGGCTACAATGAGCAGTTCTTC
TRBJ1-1 | . | TRBV28 | . | CASSLGPNTEAFF | TGTGCCAGCAGTTTAGGGCCGAACACTGAAGCTTTCTTT
TRBJ2-7 | . | TRBV4-1 | TRBD1 | CASSHPPLQGPPIYEQYF | TGCGCCAGCAGCCACCCTCCCCTACAGGGGCCCCCCATCTACGAGCAGTACTTC
TRBJ2-2 | . | TRBV5-6 | . | CASSLHGGRTGELFF | TGTGCCAGCAGCTTGCACGGGGGCAGGACCGGGGAGCTGTTTTTT
TRBJ1-2 | . | TRBV27 | TRBD1 | CASRSPDRGRAHGYTF | TGTGCCAGCAGATCTCCGGACAGGGGGCGCGCCCATGGCTACACCTTC
TRBJ1-3 | once | TRBV19 | . | CASSVDMGGNTIYF | TGTGCCAGTAGTGTCGACATGGGAGGAAACACCATATATTTT
TRBJ2-7 | . | TRBV3-1/TRBV3-2 | . | CASSHRDLSYEQYF | TGTGCCAGCAGCCACCGGGACTTATCCTACGAGCAGTACTTC
TRBJ1-1 | . | TRBV27 | . | CASSSRTGNTEAFF | TGTGCCAGCAGTTCCCGGACGGGAAACACTGAAGCTTTCTTT
TRBJ1-2 | . | TRBV9 | . | CASSVEPEIGYGYTF | TGTGCCAGCAGCGTTGAGCCTGAAATAGGCTATGGCTACACCTTC
TRBJ1-4 | . | TRBV27 | TRBD1 | CASSSQGANEKLFF | TGTGCCAGCAGTTCCCAGGGGGCTAATGAAAAACTGTTTTTT
TRBJ2-7 | . | TRBV19 | TRBD1 | CASSAAGRGTGRGSYEQYF | TGTGCCAGTAGTGCGGCCGGGAGAGGGACAGGACGAGGCTCCTACGAGCAGTACTTC
TRBJ1-1 | . | TRBV9 | . | CASSPGLGNTEAFF | TGTGCCAGCAGCCCAGGTTTGGGGAACACTGAAGCTTTCTTT
TRBJ1-2 | . | TRBV7-9 | TRBD1 | CASSLVTGDGYTF | TGTGCCAGCAGCTTAGTTACAGGGGATGGCTACACCTTC
TRBJ1-2 | . | TRBV4-3 | . | CASSQDQTATNYGYTF | TGCGCCAGCAGCCAAGACCAGACAGCCACTAACTATGGCTACACCTTC
TRBJ1-2 | . | TRBV27 | . | CASRTRDGIWGYTF | TGTGCCAGCAGGACTCGGGACGGCATATGGGGCTACACCTTC
TRBJ1-1 | few | TRBV29-1 | . | CSVDKAGDTEAFF | TGCAGCGTTGACAAGGCCGGGGACACTGAAGCTTTCTTT
TRBJ2-1 | once | TRBV28 | TRBD2 | CASSFPSGRAYEQFF | TGTGCCAGCAGTTTTCCTAGCGGGAGGGCCTATGAGCAGTTCTTC
TRBJ1-3 | . | TRBV18 | . | CASSPGGDYLSGNTIYF | TGTGCCAGCTCACCCGGGGGCGACTACCTCTCTGGAAACACCATATATTTT
TRBJ1-2 | . | TRBV19 | TRBD1 | CASTLDRGRGYTF | TGTGCCAGTACCTTGGACAGGGGTCGTGGCTACACCTTC
TRBJ2-7 | . | TRBV7-8 | TRBD1 | CASSPRQGRNSYEQYF | TGTGCCAGCAGCCCGCGACAGGGACGAAACTCCTACGAGCAGTACTTC
TRBJ2-7 | . | TRBV4-2 | . | CASSQDRGDGQYF | TGTGCCAGCAGCCAAGATCGGGGCGATGGGCAGTACTTC